Sequencing of this T cell receptor (beta chain) was carried out in a study of T cells in Graves' hyperthyroidism and ophthalmopathy. V was shortened by 5 bases and J by 7 bases, with 15 bases between the two germline ends. Germline loops: CDR1 LGHNA, CDR2 YNFKEQ. The CDR3 is made up of 13 amino acids. This clonotype appeared many times. Its matching antigen is unknown. The definition of stable Graves' hyperthyroidism was no ophthalmopathy progression within 18 months. Criteria for exclusion of patients were uncontrolled infection, other autoimmune disease, pregnancy or lactation. Amplification of TCR beta CDR3 regions was performed using RNA transcripts as template. The TCR CDR3 first-round RT-PCR relied on the HTBI primer set. MiXCR, applied by TCRdb to the multiplex PCR reads, yields one record per CDR3 protein. In the table there are 500,000 to 750,000 distinct CDR3 sequences, more than 45% of which are singletons.

Overall study results and limits: In simple terms, a model built on 13 V-J features told ophthalmopathy apart from stable hyperthyroidism. Appearing also in blood were most of the thyroid clonotypes expanded above 0.001.

Sequenced sample: peripheral blood or thyroid tissue (not recorded which). This sequence joins TRBV4-2 and TRBJ2-7; no reliable D call. The sequence was collected from a woman between 18 and 30 years old with Graves' hyperthyroidism. The CDR3 reads CASSSRTDLEQYF. CDR3 DNA sequence: TGTGCCAGCAGCTCGCGGACCGACCTTGAGCAGTACTTC.